Listed below are T cell receptor beta chains from one sample, sequenced in a study of PD-1 blockade in classical Hodgkin lymphoma. Here immunoSEQ multiplex PCR was the method, and the copy in TCRdb shows in-frame clones only, minus some. The sample includes over 15,000 clones, about 65% seen only once; the top ten take approximately 8%. The specimen was peripheral blood mononuclear cells (PBMCs), collected before the fourth cycle of nivolumab. These receptors all stem from a human donor with classical Hodgkin lymphoma. CDR3s include the opening cysteine and the closing phenylalanine or tryptophan. A D gene is named only where the DNA matches it firmly. Size tells how often a clone was seen (once, few, many) or the class of an expanded clone, and some rows leave it out.

j_gene: TRBJ2-6
abundance: -
d_gene: -
v_gene: TRBV10-3
CDR3aa: CAISESGPNVLTF
CDR3nt: TGTGCCATCAGTGAATCCGGGCCCAACGTCCTGACTTTC

j_gene: TRBJ2-3
abundance: -
d_gene: -
v_gene: TRBV6-5
CDR3aa: CASSYWGSGTDTQYF
CDR3nt: TGTGCCAGCAGTTACTGGGGTAGCGGCACAGATACGCAGTATTTT

j_gene: TRBJ1-6
abundance: -
d_gene: -
v_gene: TRBV7-8
CDR3aa: CASSPEPIGSPLHF
CDR3nt: TGTGCCAGCAGCCCGGAACCTATCGGTTCACCCCTCCACTTT

j_gene: TRBJ2-7
abundance: medium-sized
d_gene: -
v_gene: TRBV27
CDR3aa: CASSSGGGYEQYF
CDR3nt: TGTGCCAGCAGTTCAGGGGGAGGCTACGAGCAGTACTTC

j_gene: TRBJ1-1
abundance: -
d_gene: -
v_gene: TRBV6-6
CDR3aa: CASSYRTERPSAEAFF
CDR3nt: TGTGCCAGCAGTTACAGAACAGAAAGGCCGAGCGCTGAAGCTTTCTTT

j_gene: TRBJ2-5
abundance: -
d_gene: -
v_gene: TRBV28
CDR3aa: CASSRDWGQETQYF
CDR3nt: TGTGCCAGCAGTCGGGACTGGGGCCAAGAGACCCAGTACTTC

j_gene: TRBJ2-7
abundance: -
d_gene: TRBD2
v_gene: TRBV4-1
CDR3aa: CASSQVTSVTYEQYF
CDR3nt: TGCGCCAGCAGCCAAGTGACTAGCGTAACCTACGAGCAGTACTTC

j_gene: TRBJ1-1
abundance: -
d_gene: -
v_gene: TRBV27
CDR3aa: CASSPETVPTEAFF
CDR3nt: TGTGCCAGCAGTCCTGAAACGGTCCCCACTGAAGCTTTCTTT

j_gene: TRBJ2-5
abundance: -
d_gene: -
v_gene: TRBV10-2
CDR3aa: CASSRQTIQETQYF
CDR3nt: TGCGCCAGCAGCCGACAGACGATCCAAGAGACCCAGTACTTC

j_gene: TRBJ2-4
abundance: -
d_gene: -
v_gene: TRBV27
CDR3aa: CASSGLAKNIQYF
CDR3nt: TGTGCCAGCAGCGGGCTAGCCAAAAACATTCAGTACTTC

j_gene: TRBJ2-2
abundance: -
d_gene: TRBD2
v_gene: TRBV10-3
CDR3aa: CAISEKFLAGDTGELFF
CDR3nt: TGTGCCATCAGTGAGAAATTCTTGGCGGGAGATACCGGGGAGCTGTTTTTT

j_gene: TRBJ2-1
abundance: -
d_gene: TRBD2
v_gene: TRBV12-5
CDR3aa: CASGTAIAGVHNEQFF
CDR3nt: TGTGCTAGTGGGACCGCCATAGCGGGAGTACACAATGAGCAGTTCTTC

j_gene: TRBJ1-5
abundance: medium-sized
d_gene: TRBD1
v_gene: TRBV19
CDR3aa: CASSPPGQGSQPQHF
CDR3nt: TGTGCCAGTAGTCCCCCCGGACAGGGTTCGCAGCCCCAGCATTTT

j_gene: TRBJ1-1
abundance: medium-sized
d_gene: -
v_gene: TRBV13
CDR3aa: CASSLGSAGDTEAFF
CDR3nt: TGTGCCAGCAGCTTAGGTTCGGCAGGGGACACTGAAGCTTTCTTT

j_gene: TRBJ2-5
abundance: -
d_gene: -
v_gene: TRBV18
CDR3aa: CASSPRAGLETQYF
CDR3nt: TGTGCCAGCTCACCACGGGCAGGGTTAGAGACCCAGTACTTC

j_gene: TRBJ2-1
abundance: medium-sized
d_gene: TRBD2
v_gene: TRBV7-8
CDR3aa: CASSLGSGGNGEQFF
CDR3nt: TGTGCCAGCAGCTTAGGTAGCGGGGGCAATGGGGAGCAGTTCTTC

j_gene: TRBJ1-5
abundance: -
d_gene: -
v_gene: TRBV5-6
CDR3aa: CASSFISQADQPQHF
CDR3nt: TGTGCCAGCAGCTTTATCTCCCAGGCGGATCAGCCCCAGCATTTT

j_gene: TRBJ2-5
abundance: -
d_gene: TRBD1
v_gene: TRBV5-8
CDR3aa: CASSNRDRDQETQYF
CDR3nt: TGTGCCAGCAGCAACCGGGACAGGGACCAAGAGACCCAGTACTTC

j_gene: TRBJ2-1
abundance: -
d_gene: -
v_gene: TRBV28
CDR3aa: CASSPSSFSHYNEQFF
CDR3nt: TGTGCCAGCAGCCCATCAAGTTTTTCCCACTACAATGAGCAGTTCTTC

j_gene: TRBJ1-2
abundance: -
d_gene: -
v_gene: TRBV7-9
CDR3aa: CASSLRAWEANYGYTF
CDR3nt: TGTGCCAGCAGCTTAAGGGCGTGGGAGGCTAACTATGGCTACACCTTC

j_gene: TRBJ2-1
abundance: -
d_gene: TRBD1
v_gene: TRBV6-6
CDR3aa: CAGRQTGDETQFF
CDR3nt: TGTGCCGGCAGGCAGACAGGGGACGAGACTCAGTTCTTC

j_gene: TRBJ2-7
abundance: medium-sized
d_gene: TRBD2
v_gene: TRBV11-2
CDR3aa: CASNYRASGIYEQYF
CDR3nt: TGTGCCAGCAACTATCGGGCTAGCGGGATCTACGAGCAGTACTTC

j_gene: TRBJ2-7
abundance: few
d_gene: TRBD2
v_gene: TRBV5-1
CDR3aa: CASSPLTSGRAGEQYF
CDR3nt: TGCGCCAGCAGCCCTCTGACTAGCGGGAGGGCGGGGGAGCAGTACTTC

j_gene: TRBJ1-5
abundance: -
d_gene: TRBD1
v_gene: TRBV6-6
CDR3aa: CASSLTGLGDQPQHF
CDR3nt: TGTGCCAGCAGCCTGACAGGGTTGGGGGATCAGCCCCAGCATTTT

j_gene: TRBJ2-7
abundance: few
d_gene: TRBD2
v_gene: TRBV28
CDR3aa: CASSSSGLAAYYEQYF
CDR3nt: TGTGCCAGCAGTTCCTCCGGACTAGCGGCCTACTACGAGCAGTACTTC

j_gene: TRBJ1-1
abundance: -
d_gene: -
v_gene: TRBV9
CDR3aa: CASSVAGWTLGTEAFF
CDR3nt: TGTGCCAGCAGCGTAGCCGGGTGGACCTTGGGCACTGAAGCTTTCTTT

j_gene: TRBJ1-2
abundance: -
d_gene: -
v_gene: TRBV28
CDR3aa: CASSLRGGYTF
CDR3nt: TGTGCCAGCAGTTTAAGGGGTGGCTACACCTTC

j_gene: TRBJ1-6
abundance: few
d_gene: -
v_gene: TRBV6-1
CDR3aa: CASSDPADYNSPLHF
CDR3nt: TGTGCCAGCAGTGACCCAGCAGACTATAATTCACCCCTCCACTTT

j_gene: TRBJ2-7
abundance: -
d_gene: -
v_gene: TRBV29-1
CDR3aa: CSVVGQGNSYEQYF
CDR3nt: TGCAGCGTTGTTGGGCAGGGAAACTCCTACGAGCAGTACTTC

j_gene: TRBJ2-7
abundance: -
d_gene: TRBD1
v_gene: TRBV5-1
CDR3aa: CASSKGQVSSYEQYF
CDR3nt: TGCGCCAGCAGCAAAGGACAGGTGAGCTCCTACGAGCAGTACTTC

j_gene: TRBJ1-5
abundance: -
d_gene: TRBD1
v_gene: TRBV9
CDR3aa: CASSALNTGGPQHF
CDR3nt: TGTGCCAGCAGCGCCCTTAACACAGGGGGCCCCCAGCATTTT

j_gene: TRBJ2-5
abundance: -
d_gene: TRBD1
v_gene: TRBV29-1
CDR3aa: CSGTSTGGRETQYF
CDR3nt: TGCAGCGGGACGTCGACAGGGGGTAGAGAGACCCAGTACTTC

j_gene: TRBJ2-7
abundance: few
d_gene: -
v_gene: TRBV5-4
CDR3aa: CASTTNTGAYEQYF
CDR3nt: TGTGCCAGCACGACGAATACCGGGGCCTACGAGCAGTACTTC

j_gene: TRBJ1-1
abundance: few
d_gene: -
v_gene: TRBV30
CDR3aa: CAWSSSKAVYQNTEAFF
CDR3nt: TGTGCCTGGAGTTCCTCCAAGGCCGTATACCAGAACACTGAAGCTTTCTTT

j_gene: TRBJ2-7
abundance: -
d_gene: TRBD1
v_gene: TRBV27
CDR3aa: CASSLSGTAYEQYF
CDR3nt: TGTGCCAGCAGTTTATCCGGGACAGCCTACGAGCAGTACTTC

j_gene: TRBJ1-1
abundance: large
d_gene: -
v_gene: TRBV7-3
CDR3aa: CASSLEVNTEAFF
CDR3nt: TGTGCCAGCAGCTTAGAGGTCAACACTGAAGCTTTCTTT

j_gene: TRBJ2-2
abundance: -
d_gene: TRBD1
v_gene: TRBV5-1
CDR3aa: CASRDSLLTGELFF
CDR3nt: TGCGCCAGCCGGGACAGCCTTCTCACCGGGGAGCTGTTTTTT

j_gene: TRBJ2-7
abundance: -
d_gene: -
v_gene: TRBV11-2
CDR3aa: CATSEMRRGGQYF
CDR3nt: TGTGCCACCAGCGAAATGAGGCGGGGTGGGCAGTACTTC

j_gene: TRBJ2-1
abundance: -
d_gene: -
v_gene: TRBV15
CDR3aa: CATSRGGRTSYNEQFF
CDR3nt: TGTGCCACCAGCAGAGGGGGGCGGACCTCCTACAATGAGCAGTTCTTC

j_gene: TRBJ2-1
abundance: -
d_gene: -
v_gene: TRBV13
CDR3aa: CASSLRGGGGEQFF
CDR3nt: TGTGCCAGCAGCTTGAGGGGAGGTGGGGGTGAGCAGTTCTTC

j_gene: TRBJ1-3
abundance: -
d_gene: -
v_gene: TRBV10-3
CDR3aa: CATTDGPNSGNTIYF
CDR3nt: TGTGCCACGACCGACGGTCCCAACTCTGGAAACACCATATATTTT

j_gene: TRBJ2-2
abundance: -
d_gene: -
v_gene: TRBV19
CDR3aa: CASSIGGDGELFF
CDR3nt: TGTGCCAGTAGTATAGGGGGGGACGGGGAGCTGTTTTTT

j_gene: TRBJ1-1
abundance: -
d_gene: TRBD1
v_gene: TRBV4-2
CDR3aa: CASSPDTGEGTEAFF
CDR3nt: TGTGCCAGCAGTCCGGACACAGGGGAAGGCACTGAAGCTTTCTTT

j_gene: TRBJ2-2
abundance: once
d_gene: TRBD1
v_gene: TRBV11-3
CDR3aa: CASSSQGQVATGELFF
CDR3nt: TGTGCCAGCAGCTCTCAGGGACAGGTGGCCACCGGGGAGCTGTTTTTT

j_gene: TRBJ1-6
abundance: -
d_gene: -
v_gene: TRBV7-3
CDR3aa: CASSLLAGNNSPLHF
CDR3nt: TGTGCCAGCAGCTTATTAGCAGGGAATAATTCACCCCTCCACTTT

j_gene: TRBJ1-5
abundance: -
d_gene: -
v_gene: TRBV28
CDR3aa: CASTLGTTNQPQHF
CDR3nt: TGTGCCAGCACCCTGGGGACAACCAATCAGCCCCAGCATTTT

j_gene: TRBJ2-7
abundance: -
d_gene: TRBD1
v_gene: TRBV7-8
CDR3aa: CASSLAGTVYEQYF
CDR3nt: TGTGCCAGCAGCCTCGCCGGGACAGTCTACGAGCAGTACTTC

j_gene: TRBJ2-1
abundance: -
d_gene: -
v_gene: TRBV29-1
CDR3aa: CSVERVTSSYNEQFF
CDR3nt: TGCAGCGTTGAAAGGGTGACAAGCTCCTACAATGAGCAGTTCTTC

j_gene: TRBJ1-5
abundance: -
d_gene: -
v_gene: TRBV6-1
CDR3aa: CASSELGAGDNQPQHF
CDR3nt: TGTGCCAGCAGTGAGTTGGGTGCGGGGGACAATCAGCCCCAGCATTTT

j_gene: TRBJ1-2
abundance: -
d_gene: -
v_gene: TRBV6-5
CDR3aa: CASSFPDPGTSGYTF
CDR3nt: TGTGCCAGCAGTTTCCCCGATCCAGGGACGAGTGGCTACACCTTC

j_gene: TRBJ1-6
abundance: few
d_gene: -
v_gene: TRBV5-5
CDR3aa: CASMAKAGPYNSPLHF
CDR3nt: TGTGCCAGCATGGCCAAGGCGGGACCCTATAATTCACCCCTCCACTTT

j_gene: TRBJ1-1
abundance: -
d_gene: -
v_gene: TRBV5-5
CDR3aa: CASSLGGNTEAFF
CDR3nt: TGTGCCAGCAGCCTGGGAGGGAACACTGAAGCTTTCTTT

j_gene: TRBJ1-5
abundance: once
d_gene: TRBD1
v_gene: TRBV6-5
CDR3aa: CASSQQGDPAQHF
CDR3nt: TGTGCCAGCAGCCAGCAGGGGGACCCGGCCCAGCATTTT

j_gene: TRBJ2-7
abundance: -
d_gene: TRBD2
v_gene: TRBV7-8
CDR3aa: CASSLGVGEGYEQYF
CDR3nt: TGTGCCAGCAGCTTAGGTGTAGGGGAGGGCTACGAGCAGTACTTC

j_gene: TRBJ2-5
abundance: once
d_gene: -
v_gene: TRBV10-1
CDR3aa: CASSESDGQETQYF
CDR3nt: TGCGCCAGCAGTGAGTCGGATGGGCAAGAGACCCAGTACTTC

j_gene: TRBJ1-2
abundance: -
d_gene: -
v_gene: TRBV6-4
CDR3aa: CASSERQYGYTF
CDR3nt: TGTGCCAGCAGTGAGCGTCAGTACGGCTACACCTTC

j_gene: TRBJ2-1
abundance: -
d_gene: -
v_gene: TRBV28
CDR3aa: CASSLSLNEQFF
CDR3nt: TGTGCCAGCAGTTTATCATTAAATGAGCAGTTCTTC

j_gene: TRBJ1-1
abundance: few
d_gene: -
v_gene: TRBV19
CDR3aa: CASSGYQGSNTEAFF
CDR3nt: TGTGCCAGTAGTGGATACCAGGGGTCAAACACTGAAGCTTTCTTT

j_gene: TRBJ1-1
abundance: once
d_gene: TRBD1
v_gene: TRBV28
CDR3aa: CASSPQGEHYEAFF
CDR3nt: TGTGCCAGCAGCCCGCAGGGGGAACACTACGAAGCTTTCTTT